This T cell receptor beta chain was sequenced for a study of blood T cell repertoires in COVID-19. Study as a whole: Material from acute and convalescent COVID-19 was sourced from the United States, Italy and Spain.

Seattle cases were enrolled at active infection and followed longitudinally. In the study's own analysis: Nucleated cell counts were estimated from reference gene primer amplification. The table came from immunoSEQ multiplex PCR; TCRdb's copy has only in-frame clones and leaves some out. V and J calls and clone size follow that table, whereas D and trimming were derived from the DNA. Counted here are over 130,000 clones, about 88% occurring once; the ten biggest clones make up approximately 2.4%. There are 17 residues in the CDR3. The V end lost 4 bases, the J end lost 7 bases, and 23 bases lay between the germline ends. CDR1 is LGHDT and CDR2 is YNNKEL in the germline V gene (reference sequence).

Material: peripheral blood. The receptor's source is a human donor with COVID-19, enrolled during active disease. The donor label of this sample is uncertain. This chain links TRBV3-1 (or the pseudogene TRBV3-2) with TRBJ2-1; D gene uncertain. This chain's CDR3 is CASSPELGLTNLNEQFF. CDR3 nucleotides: TGTGCCAGCAGCCCAGAGCTAGGCCTTACTAACCTAAATGAGCAGTTCTTC.